Listed below are T cell receptor beta chains from one sample, sequenced in a study of CD8+CD57+ T cells in acquired aplastic anemia. MiXCR, run by TCRdb on the reads, gives a single entry per CDR3 protein. Of around 150,000 distinct CDR3 sequences listed, 40% to 45% were seen once; the top ten hold less than 8.5%. The source material was sorted CD4+, CD8+, or CD8+CD57+ T cells (not recorded which) from PBMCs. The receptors were gathered from a human donor in good health, serving as a control. Each CDR3 is given with its conserved first and last residue. The order of the fields is D gene, J gene, clone size, V gene, CDR3 protein, CDR3 DNA. The D gene is left open where the match is weak. A row's size may be missing; if present it is once, few, many or a size class.

>TRBD1|TRBJ1-1|many|TRBV12-3/TRBV12-4
CASSSETQGATEAFF
TGTGCCAGCAGTTCAGAGACACAGGGGGCTACTGAAGCTTTCTTT
>NA|TRBJ1-1|NA|TRBV29-1
CSARQVLNTETFF
TGCAGTGCCAGACAGGTCTTGAACACTGAAACTTTCTTT
>TRBD1|TRBJ2-2|NA|TRBV19
CATQGTGAGELFF
TGTGCCACCCAGGGAACAGGGGCCGGGGAGCTGTTTTTT
>NA|TRBJ2-4|NA|TRBV12-3/TRBV12-4
CASSLMLGSKNIQYF
TGTGCCAGCAGTTTAATGTTGGGGTCCAAAAACATTCAGTACTTC
>NA|TRBJ1-1|many|TRBV20-1
CSARGRLNTEAFF
TGCAGTGCTAGGGGCAGGTTGAACACTGAAGCTTTCTTT
>TRBD2|TRBJ2-7|NA|TRBV27
CASSLSPPGGAEQYF
TGTGCCAGCAGTTTATCCCCCCCCGGGGGGGCCGAGCAGTACTTC
>NA|TRBJ1-1|many|TRBV7-8
CASSLSAALMNTEAFF
TGTGCCAGCAGCTTATCGGCAGCCTTGATGAACACTGAAGCTTTCTTT
>NA|TRBJ1-1|NA|TRBV5-1
CASSLRSAGVGLSTGAFF
TGCGCCAGCAGCTTGAGGTCGGCAGGGGTTGGCCTGAGCACTGGAGCTTTCTTT
>NA|TRBJ1-5|NA|TRBV19
CASSGGGGQPQHF
TGTGCCAGTAGTGGGGGCGGGGGCCAGCCCCAGCATTTT
>TRBD2|TRBJ2-4|NA|TRBV20-1
CSARRRASGVLAKNIQYF
TGCAGTGCTAGAAGGCGGGCTAGCGGGGTACTAGCCAAAAACATTCAGTACTTC
>NA|TRBJ2-1|many|TRBV7-2
CASSLAQISEQFF
TGTGCCAGCAGCTTAGCCCAAATAAGTGAGCAGTTCTTC
>TRBD1|TRBJ1-1|few|TRBV3-1
CASSPGTGEAFF
TGTGCCAGCAGCCCCGGGACAGGGGAAGCTTTCTTT
>NA|TRBJ1-2|many|TRBV19
CASSIGQFDYGYTF
TGTGCCAGTAGTATAGGACAGTTTGACTATGGCTACACCTTC
>TRBD1|TRBJ2-1|NA|TRBV9
CASSPGGTGSRDEQFF
TGTGCCAGCAGCCCCGGAGGGACAGGGAGCAGGGATGAGCAGTTCTTC
>NA|TRBJ1-2|NA|TRBV28
CAAQGSQGYTF
TGTGCCGCCCAGGGGTCGCAGGGCTACACCTTC
>NA|TRBJ2-3|many|TRBV20-1
CSATTGTDTQYF
TGCAGTGCTACCACGGGCACAGATACGCAGTATTTT
>TRBD1|TRBJ2-5|many|TRBV20-1
CSARDVGTALFKETQYF
TGCAGTGCTAGAGATGTAGGGACAGCCCTTTTTAAAGAGACCCAGTACTTC
>NA|TRBJ1-6|NA|TRBV6-1
CASSAGLLAGVNNSPLHF
TGTGCCAGCAGTGCCGGCCTCCTTGCCGGGGTGAATAATTCACCCCTCCACTTT
>NA|TRBJ2-7|NA|TRBV10-3
CAISENSWDSFYEQYF
TGTGCCATCAGTGAGAACAGCTGGGATAGTTTCTACGAGCAGTACTTC
>NA|TRBJ2-7|NA|TRBV10-3
CAISESGEGRGYEQYF
TGTGCCATCAGTGAGTCCGGGGAGGGTAGGGGGTACGAGCAGTACTTC
>NA|TRBJ2-5|many|TRBV7-9
CASSRPPVETQYF
TGTGCCAGCAGCAGGCCACCCGTTGAGACCCAGTACTTC
>TRBD2|TRBJ2-7|NA|TRBV5-1
CASSLDRLAGGYNEQYF
TGCGCCAGCAGCTTGGATCGACTAGCGGGGGGGTACAATGAGCAGTACTTC
>NA|TRBJ1-2|NA|TRBV10-3
CAISRENGYTF
TGTGCCATCAGTAGGGAAAATGGCTACACCTTC
>TRBD1|TRBJ1-6|NA|TRBV19
CASSGTGNSPLHF
TGTGCCAGTAGCGGGACAGGGAATTCACCCCTCCACTTT
>TRBD2|TRBJ2-2|many|TRBV9
CASSVGLAGPGELFF
TGTGCCAGCAGTGTGGGACTAGCGGGACCCGGGGAGCTGTTTTTT
>TRBD2|TRBJ2-7|NA|TRBV20-1
CSARVLAEAYEQYF
TGCAGTGCTAGAGTACTAGCGGAGGCCTACGAGCAGTACTTC
>NA|TRBJ1-5|once|TRBV19
CASSIVGPSTISNQPQHF
TGTGCCAGTAGTATAGTTGGGCCCAGTACCATTAGCAATCAGCCCCAGCATTTT
>TRBD2|TRBJ2-5|many|TRBV15
CATSRKSGRSQETQYF
TGTGCCACCAGCAGAAAGAGCGGGAGGAGCCAAGAGACCCAGTACTTC
>NA|TRBJ2-7|NA|TRBV5-1
CASSPNSYEQYF
TGCGCCAGCAGCCCCAATTCCTACGAGCAGTACTTC
>TRBD1|TRBJ1-2|few|TRBV30
CAADRVHGYTF
TGTGCGGCGGACAGGGTCCATGGCTACACCTTC
>NA|TRBJ1-1|many|TRBV7-6
CASSLSQLNTEAFF
TGTGCCAGCAGCTTGTCGCAGCTTAACACTGAAGCTTTCTTT
>NA|TRBJ1-3|NA|TRBV29-1
CSVVGGGNTIYF
TGCAGCGTGGTCGGAGGGGGAAACACCATATATTTT
>TRBD1|TRBJ1-3|NA|TRBV12-3/TRBV12-4
CASSYDRAGNTIYF
TGTGCCAGCAGTTACGACAGGGCTGGAAACACCATATATTTT
>NA|TRBJ2-1|many|TRBV10-3
CAISESNGVLNNEQFF
TGTGCCATCAGTGAGTCAAACGGGGTTTTGAACAATGAGCAGTTCTTC
>TRBD1|TRBJ2-3|many|TRBV5-1
CASSYEGQSTDTQYF
TGCGCCAGCAGCTACGAGGGACAGAGCACAGATACGCAGTATTTT
>TRBD2|TRBJ2-7|many|TRBV3-1
CASSRLSGGAVEQYF
TGTGCCAGCAGCCGACTTAGCGGGGGGGCAGTTGAGCAGTACTTC
>NA|TRBJ2-3|NA|TRBV19
CASSINLSSDTQYF
TGTGCCAGTAGTATTAATTTGTCATCTGATACGCAGTATTTT
>NA|TRBJ1-3|many|TRBV12-3/TRBV12-4
CASSLGGDLRTIYF
TGTGCCAGCAGTTTAGGCGGAGACCTACGCACCATATATTTT
>NA|TRBJ1-3|many|TRBV12-3/TRBV12-4
CASSWWAVSSGNTIYF
TGTGCCAGCAGTTGGTGGGCAGTGAGCTCTGGAAACACCATATATTTT
>NA|TRBJ2-7|NA|TRBV29-1
CSVEEEGDYEQYF
TGCAGCGTTGAGGAGGAGGGGGACTACGAGCAGTACTTC